Listed below are T cell receptor beta chains from one sample, sequenced in a study of identical twins. From the 5' RACE reads, TCRdb called clonotypes with MiXCR, one entry per CDR3 protein. The data contain over 550,000 distinct CDR3 sequences, around 7.4% of them singletons. These sequences were also reported in another study, on yellow fever vaccine responses in identical twins.

Sequencing was carried out using PBMCs. These receptors were collected from a woman aged 18-35 years in good health. The CDR3 runs from the conserved cysteine through the conserved F or W. The D gene is left open where the match is weak. The size of a clone is reported for some rows only, either as once, few or many, or as a class for expanded clones.

V	D	length	J	size	CDR3	DNA
TRBV5-1	NA	15	TRBJ2-1	many	CASSFPRTGNNEQFF	TGCGCCAGCAGCTTTCCTAGAACAGGGAACAATGAGCAGTTCTTC
TRBV7-9	NA	12	TRBJ2-5	NA	CASSYSEGTQYF	TGTGCCAGCAGCTATTCGGAGGGGACCCAGTACTTC
TRBV5-1	TRBD1	14	TRBJ2-7	NA	CASSLGDRAGEQYF	TGCGCCAGCAGCTTGGGGGACAGGGCTGGCGAGCAGTACTTC
TRBV28	NA	16	TRBJ2-5	few	CASSFGHAGGTETQYF	TGTGCCAGCAGTTTTGGACATGCCGGGGGTACGGAGACCCAGTACTTC
TRBV10-3	TRBD1	16	TRBJ2-1	many	CAISESITGGENEQFF	TGTGCCATCAGTGAGTCTATAACAGGGGGCGAAAATGAGCAGTTCTTC
TRBV5-1	TRBD2	16	TRBJ2-2	many	CASSLDGGANTGELFF	TGCGCCAGCAGCTTGGACGGGGGGGCGAACACCGGGGAGCTGTTTTTT
TRBV2	NA	15	TRBJ2-1	NA	CASHERGVSYNEQFF	TGTGCCAGCCATGAACGGGGAGTGTCCTACAATGAGCAGTTCTTC
TRBV3-1	NA	14	TRBJ1-1	many	CASSPGHLNTEAFF	TGCGCCAGCAGTCCGGGACACTTGAACACTGAAGCTTTCTTT
TRBV4-1	NA	12	TRBJ2-5	few	CASSHPEETQYF	TGCGCCAGCAGCCACCCAGAAGAGACCCAGTACTTC
TRBV20-1	TRBD1	15	TRBJ2-7	many	CSASVPDRSSYEQYF	TGCAGTGCTAGCGTGCCGGACAGGAGCTCCTACGAGCAGTACTTC
TRBV5-1	NA	15	TRBJ2-2	NA	CASSMTRANTGELFF	TGCGCCAGCAGCATGACTAGGGCGAACACCGGGGAGCTGTTTTTT
TRBV6-1	TRBD1	14	TRBJ1-6	NA	CATKPGTGDSPLHF	TGTGCCACCAAGCCCGGGACAGGGGATTCACCCCTCCACTTT
TRBV5-1	NA	17	TRBJ2-3	few	CASSLISSRGGQDTQYF	TGCGCCAGCAGCTTGATATCTTCTAGGGGGGGGCAAGATACGCAGTATTTT
TRBV20-1	NA	12	TRBJ1-1	few	CSARSMATEAFF	TGCAGTGCTAGGTCGATGGCCACTGAAGCTTTCTTT
TRBV2	TRBD1	15	TRBJ2-7	NA	CASSERTGRIYEQYF	TGTGCCAGCAGTGAAAGGACAGGAAGGATCTACGAGCAGTACTTC